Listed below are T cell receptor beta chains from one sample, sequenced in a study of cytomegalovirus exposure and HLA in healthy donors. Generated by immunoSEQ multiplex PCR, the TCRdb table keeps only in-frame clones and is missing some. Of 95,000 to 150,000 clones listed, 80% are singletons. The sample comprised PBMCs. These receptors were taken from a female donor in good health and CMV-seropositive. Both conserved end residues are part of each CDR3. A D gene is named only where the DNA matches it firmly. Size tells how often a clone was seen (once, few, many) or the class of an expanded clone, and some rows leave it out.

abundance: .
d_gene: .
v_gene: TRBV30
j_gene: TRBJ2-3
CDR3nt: TGTGCCTGGAGTGTCCCAGGGATGTTTGACGGAGATACGCAGTATTTT
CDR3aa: CAWSVPGMFDGDTQYF

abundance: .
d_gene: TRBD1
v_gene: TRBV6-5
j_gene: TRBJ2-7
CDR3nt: TGTGCCAGCAGAAGGACAGGGGCCTTGTCCTACGAGCAGTACTTC
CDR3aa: CASRRTGALSYEQYF

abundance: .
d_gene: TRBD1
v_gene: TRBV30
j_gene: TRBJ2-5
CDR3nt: TGTGCCTCGAACAGGGGTGGAGAGACCCAGTACTTC
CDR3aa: CASNRGGETQYF

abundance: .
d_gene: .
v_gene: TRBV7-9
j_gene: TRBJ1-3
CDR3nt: TGTGCCAGCAGCTTAGGCCGGGGGAGGTTAGGAAACACCATATATTTT
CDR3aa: CASSLGRGRLGNTIYF

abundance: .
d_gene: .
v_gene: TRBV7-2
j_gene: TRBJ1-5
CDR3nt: TGTGCCAGCAGCTTGTCCACAAATAGCAATCAGCCCCAGCATTTT
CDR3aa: CASSLSTNSNQPQHF

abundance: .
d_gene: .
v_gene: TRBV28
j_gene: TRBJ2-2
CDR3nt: TGTGCCAGCAGCCCCCGGGGGGAGCTGTTTTTT
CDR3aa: CASSPRGELFF

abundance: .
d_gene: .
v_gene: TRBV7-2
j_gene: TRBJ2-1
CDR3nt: TGTGCCAGCAGCTCCTCGCTGGGGGAGTCGGGAGTTGGCTACAATGAGCAGTTCTTC
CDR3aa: CASSSSLGESGVGYNEQFF

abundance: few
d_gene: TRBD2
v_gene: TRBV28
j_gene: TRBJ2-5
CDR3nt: TGTGCCAGCAGTTCCCCTAGCGGGGGGGGTGAGACCCAGTACTTC
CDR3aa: CASSSPSGGGETQYF

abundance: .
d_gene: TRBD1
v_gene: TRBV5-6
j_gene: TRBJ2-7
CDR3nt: TGTGCCAGCAGCTTGGTCGACGGGACAGGGCACTTCTACGAGCAGTACTTC
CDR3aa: CASSLVDGTGHFYEQYF

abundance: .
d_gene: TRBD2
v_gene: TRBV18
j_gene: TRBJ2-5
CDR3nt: TGTGCCAGCTCACCAAAAGGGCTAGCGGGGATGGAGACCCAGTACTTC
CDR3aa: CASSPKGLAGMETQYF

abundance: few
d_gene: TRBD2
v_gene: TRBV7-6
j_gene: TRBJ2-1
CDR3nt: TGTGCCAGCAGCTTCTTTAGCGGGGCGCTCTACAATGAGCAGTTCTTC
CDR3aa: CASSFFSGALYNEQFF

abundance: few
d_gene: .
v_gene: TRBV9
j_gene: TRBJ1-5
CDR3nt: TGTGCCAGCAGCCCCACTGGAACAGGGCACCAGCCCCAGCATTTT
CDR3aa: CASSPTGTGHQPQHF

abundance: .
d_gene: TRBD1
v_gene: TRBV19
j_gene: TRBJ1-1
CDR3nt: TGTGCTACGACCTGGACAGGGGAGGGGGAAGCTTTCTTT
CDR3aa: CATTWTGEGEAFF

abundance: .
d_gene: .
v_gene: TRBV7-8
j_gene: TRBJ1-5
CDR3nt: TGTGCCAGCAGCCCACAGACAGGTGGCGGGCCCCAGCATTTT
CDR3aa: CASSPQTGGGPQHF

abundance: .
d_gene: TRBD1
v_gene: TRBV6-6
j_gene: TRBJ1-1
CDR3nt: TGTGCCAGCAGCGGGCAGGGGGCTCTTACTGAAGCTTTCTTT
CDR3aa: CASSGQGALTEAFF

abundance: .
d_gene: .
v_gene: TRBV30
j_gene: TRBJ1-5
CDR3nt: TGTGCCTGGAGTGGCCGCGGGAATCAGCCCCAGCATTTT
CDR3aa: CAWSGRGNQPQHF

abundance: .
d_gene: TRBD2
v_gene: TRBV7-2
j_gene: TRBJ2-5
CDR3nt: TGTGCCAGCAGCACGCGGACTAGCGGGGAAGAGACCCAGTACTTC
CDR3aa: CASSTRTSGEETQYF

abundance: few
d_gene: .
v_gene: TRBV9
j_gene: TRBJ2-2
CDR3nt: TGTGCCAGCACCCATAACCCTCTAGCCGGGGAGCTGTTTTTT
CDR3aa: CASTHNPLAGELFF

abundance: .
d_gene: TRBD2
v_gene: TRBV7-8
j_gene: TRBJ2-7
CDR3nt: TGTGCCAGCAGCCCCTACAGCGGGGGCCGCCGGGACGAGCAGTACTTC
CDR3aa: CASSPYSGGRRDEQYF

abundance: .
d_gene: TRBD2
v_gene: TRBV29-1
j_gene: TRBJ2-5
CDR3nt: TGCAGCGTTCAAAAGGGTACTAGCGGGGGGGAGACCCAGTACTTC
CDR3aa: CSVQKGTSGGETQYF

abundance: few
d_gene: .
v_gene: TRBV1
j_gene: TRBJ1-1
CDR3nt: TGCACCAGCAGCCAAGTGGGAGGAACTTGGGTGAACACTGAAGCTTTCTTT
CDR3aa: CTSSQVGGTWVNTEAFF

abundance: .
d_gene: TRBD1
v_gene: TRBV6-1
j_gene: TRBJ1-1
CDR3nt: TGTGCCACCAGGAAACAGGGGGGAACTGAAGCTTTCTTT
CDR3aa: CATRKQGGTEAFF

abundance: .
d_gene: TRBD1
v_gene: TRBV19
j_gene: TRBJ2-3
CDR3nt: TGTGCCACCGCTCCAGGGGGCGAGGGGGATACGCAGTATTTT
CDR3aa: CATAPGGEGDTQYF

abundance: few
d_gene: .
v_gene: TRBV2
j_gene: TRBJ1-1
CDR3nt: TGTGCCAGCAGTGAAGGGCAGGAAGCTTTCTTT
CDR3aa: CASSEGQEAFF

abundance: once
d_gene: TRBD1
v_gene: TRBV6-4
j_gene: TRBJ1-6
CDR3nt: TGTGCCAGCAGGGGACAGGGGGCGATTAATTCACCCCTCCACTTT
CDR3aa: CASRGQGAINSPLHF

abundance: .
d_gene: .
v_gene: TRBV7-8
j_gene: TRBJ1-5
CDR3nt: TGTGCCAGCAGCCCCCTAAACGCTCAGCCCCAGCATTTT
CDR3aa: CASSPLNAQPQHF

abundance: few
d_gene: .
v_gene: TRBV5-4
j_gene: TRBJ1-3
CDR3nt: TGTGCCAGCAGCTTGGACGGGGGGACCGGAAACACCATATATTTT
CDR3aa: CASSLDGGTGNTIYF

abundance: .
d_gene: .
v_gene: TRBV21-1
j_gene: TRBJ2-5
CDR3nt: TGTGCCAGCAGCACCAGTAGGAGGACCCAGTACTTC
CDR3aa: CASSTSRRTQYF

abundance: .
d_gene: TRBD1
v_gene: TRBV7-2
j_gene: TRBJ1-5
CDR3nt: TGTGCCAGCAGCTCATTCACCGGGACAGGGGGCGCGATCCAGCCCCAGCATTTT
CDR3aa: CASSSFTGTGGAIQPQHF

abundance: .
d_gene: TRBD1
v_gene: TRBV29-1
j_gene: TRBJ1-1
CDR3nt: TGCAGCGGGGTCCGGGACAGGGTGGTTACTGAAGCTTTCTTT
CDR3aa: CSGVRDRVVTEAFF

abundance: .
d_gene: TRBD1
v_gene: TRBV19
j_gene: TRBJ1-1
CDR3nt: TGTGCCAGTAGTATATGGACAGGGGGCGAGGCTGAAGCTTTCTTT
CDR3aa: CASSIWTGGEAEAFF

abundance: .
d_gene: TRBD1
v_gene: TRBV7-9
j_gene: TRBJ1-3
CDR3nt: TGTGCCACCGGACAGGGTGGGAACACCATATATTTT
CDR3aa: CATGQGGNTIYF

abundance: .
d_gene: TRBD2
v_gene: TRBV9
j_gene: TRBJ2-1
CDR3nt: TGTGCCAGCAGCCCATCCACTAGCGGGGGCTGGAATGAGCAGTTCTTC
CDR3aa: CASSPSTSGGWNEQFF

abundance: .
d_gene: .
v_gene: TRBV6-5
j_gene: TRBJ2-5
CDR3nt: TGTGCCAGCAGTTCCCCTGGTAGTGCTGGGACCCAGTACTTC
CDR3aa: CASSSPGSAGTQYF

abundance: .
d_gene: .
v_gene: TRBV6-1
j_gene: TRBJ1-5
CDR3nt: TGTGCCAGCAGTGGGTGGACTGATAGCAATCAGCCCCAGCATTTT
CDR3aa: CASSGWTDSNQPQHF

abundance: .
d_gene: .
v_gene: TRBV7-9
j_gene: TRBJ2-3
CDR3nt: TGTGCCAGCAGCCCCTCGGGGGGCGCAGAGTATTTT
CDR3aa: CASSPSGGAEYF

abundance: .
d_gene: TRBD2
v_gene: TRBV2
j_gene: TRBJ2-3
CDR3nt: TGTGCCAGCAGTGTGGCTAGCGGGGGGCTCACAGATACGCAGTATTTT
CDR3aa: CASSVASGGLTDTQYF

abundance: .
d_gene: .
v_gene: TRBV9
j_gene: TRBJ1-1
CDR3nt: TGTGCCAGCAGCGCGATCCCGGGAGGTTCGGGGGGCACTGAAGCTTTCTTT
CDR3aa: CASSAIPGGSGGTEAFF

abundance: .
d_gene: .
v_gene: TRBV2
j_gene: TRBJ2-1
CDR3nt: TGTGCCAGCAGAGACAGACCAAGCTCCTACAATGAGCAGTTCTTC
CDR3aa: CASRDRPSSYNEQFF

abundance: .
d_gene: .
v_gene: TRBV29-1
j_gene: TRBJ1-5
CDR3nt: TGCAGCGTTCGACAGGGCAATCAGCCCCAGCATTTT
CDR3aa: CSVRQGNQPQHF

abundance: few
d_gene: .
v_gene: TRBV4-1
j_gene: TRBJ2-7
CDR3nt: TGCGCCAGCAGCCAAGGTAGGGAGATCTACGAGCAGTACTTC
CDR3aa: CASSQGREIYEQYF

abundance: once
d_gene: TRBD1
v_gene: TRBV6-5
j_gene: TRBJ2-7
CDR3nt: TGTGCCAGCAGTTACGCCAACCCGGGACAGTACGAGCAGTACTTC
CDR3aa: CASSYANPGQYEQYF

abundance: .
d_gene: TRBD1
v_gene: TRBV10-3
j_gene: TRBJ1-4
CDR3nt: TGTGCCATCAGTGGGGGGACAGGAAGTAATGAAAAACTGTTTTTT
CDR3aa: CAISGGTGSNEKLFF

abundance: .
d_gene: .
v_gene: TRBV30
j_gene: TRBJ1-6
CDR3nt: TGTGCCTGTGCCTACGGGTATAATTCACCCCTCCACTTT
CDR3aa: CACAYGYNSPLHF

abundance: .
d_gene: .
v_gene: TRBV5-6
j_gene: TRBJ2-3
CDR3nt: TGTGCCAGCACCACCAAGGGTGGGGGGAGCACAGATACGCAGTATTTT
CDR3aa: CASTTKGGGSTDTQYF